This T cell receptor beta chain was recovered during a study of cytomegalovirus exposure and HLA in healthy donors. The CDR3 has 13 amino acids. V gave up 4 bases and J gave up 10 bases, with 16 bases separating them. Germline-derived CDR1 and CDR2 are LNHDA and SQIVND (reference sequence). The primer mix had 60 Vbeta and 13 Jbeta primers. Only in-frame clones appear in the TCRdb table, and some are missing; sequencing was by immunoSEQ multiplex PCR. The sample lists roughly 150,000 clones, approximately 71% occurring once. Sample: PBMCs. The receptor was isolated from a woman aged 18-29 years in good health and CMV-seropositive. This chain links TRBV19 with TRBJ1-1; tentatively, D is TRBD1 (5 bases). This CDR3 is CASSRGLQSGAFF. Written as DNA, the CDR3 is TGTGCCAGTAGTAGGGGACTCCAAAGCGGAGCTTTCTTT.